The T cell receptor beta chain under discussion was sequenced for a study of shared clonotypes between healthy human individuals. TCRdb's copy holds only in-frame clones and misses some; the assay was immunoSEQ multiplex PCR. The sample includes around 200,000 clones, approximately 92% of them seen just once. Germline trimming cut 3 bases from V and 6 bases from J; bases unmatched to any gene: 12. This CDR3 is built from 16 residues. Germline V lookup: CDR1 LNHNV, CDR2 YYDKDF (reference sequence). V is TRBV15 and J is TRBJ2-7, with 9 bases aligning to TRBD1. The origin of this receptor is a woman in her 30s in good health. The sample was naive CD4+ T cells sorted from blood. Specified subset: CD45RA+ positively selected. The CDR3 DNA is TGTGCCACCAGCAGCCCTGGCCGGGACAGGGTCCCCGAGCAGTACTTC. Translation: CATSSPGRDRVPEQYF.